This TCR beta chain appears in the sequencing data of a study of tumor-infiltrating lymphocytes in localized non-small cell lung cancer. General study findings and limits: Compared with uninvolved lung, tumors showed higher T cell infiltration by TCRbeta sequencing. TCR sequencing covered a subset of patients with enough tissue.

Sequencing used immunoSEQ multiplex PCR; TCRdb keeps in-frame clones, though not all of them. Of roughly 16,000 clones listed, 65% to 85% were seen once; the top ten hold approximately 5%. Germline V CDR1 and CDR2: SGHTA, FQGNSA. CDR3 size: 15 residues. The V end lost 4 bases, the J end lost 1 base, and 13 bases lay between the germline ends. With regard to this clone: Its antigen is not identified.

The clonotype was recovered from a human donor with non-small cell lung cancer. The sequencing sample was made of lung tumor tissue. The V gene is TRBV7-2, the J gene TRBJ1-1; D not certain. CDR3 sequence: CASSSVMVTNTEAFF. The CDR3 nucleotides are TGTGCCAGCAGCTCCGTCATGGTCACGAACACTGAAGCTTTCTTT. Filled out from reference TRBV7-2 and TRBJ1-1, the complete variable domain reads GAGVSQSPSNKVTEKGKDVELRCDPISGHTALYWYRQSLGQGLEFLIYFQGNSAPDKSGLPSDRFSAERTGGSVSTLTIQRTQQEDSAVYLCASSSVMVTNTEAFFGQGTRLTVV.